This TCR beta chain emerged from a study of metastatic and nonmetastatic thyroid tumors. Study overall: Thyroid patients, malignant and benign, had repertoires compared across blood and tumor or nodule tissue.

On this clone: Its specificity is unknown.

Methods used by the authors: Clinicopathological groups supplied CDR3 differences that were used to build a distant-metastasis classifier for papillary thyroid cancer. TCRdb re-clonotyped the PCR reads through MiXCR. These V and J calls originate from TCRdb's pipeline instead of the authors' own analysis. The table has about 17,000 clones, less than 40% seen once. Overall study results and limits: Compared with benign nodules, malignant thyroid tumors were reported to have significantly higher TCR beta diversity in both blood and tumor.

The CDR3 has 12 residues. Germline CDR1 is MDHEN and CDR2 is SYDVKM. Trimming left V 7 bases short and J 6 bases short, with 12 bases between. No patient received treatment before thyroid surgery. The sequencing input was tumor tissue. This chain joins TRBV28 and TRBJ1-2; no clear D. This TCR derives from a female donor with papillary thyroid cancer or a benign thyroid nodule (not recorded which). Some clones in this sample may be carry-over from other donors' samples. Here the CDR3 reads CASTPGEDGYTF. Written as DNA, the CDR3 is TGTGCCAGCACCCCGGGAGAGGATGGCTACACCTTC.